This T cell receptor beta chain was identified during a study of shared clonotypes between healthy human individuals. Whole-study results and caveats: About 4.5% of naive CD4 clonotypes were common to a few donors. Expectations were that clonotype sharing among donors would be affected by sequencing depth.

With regard to this clone: What it recognizes is unknown.

Naive-designated CD8 cells lacked CD45RO, were positively enriched for CCR7, and omitted terminally differentiated effector memory CD45RA+ cells. At deep level, the assay was performed. The authors' processing: Filtering of immunoSEQ junctional sequences could not match full-length read filtering. The assay was immunoSEQ multiplex PCR, and TCRdb's table has in-frame clones only and misses some. D and trimming come from the DNA, and the V and J calls and clone size come from that table. The sample lists over 800,000 clones; approximately 92% were seen once. Sequences were obtained from naive CD8+ T cells sorted from blood. The receptor comes from a man aged 30 to 45 in good health.

In DNA, the CDR3 is TGTGCCACCAGCCCCCCGGGAACTAGCGGGAGGAGCTCCTACAATGAGCAGTTCTTC. As protein: CATSPPGTSGRSSYNEQFF. The rearrangement links TRBV15 to TRBJ2-1, with 12 bases that match TRBD2. CDR1 and CDR2 (germline): LNHNV, YYDKDF (reference sequence). V lost 5 bases, J lost 0 bases, and 11 bases stayed unmatched. This CDR3 is built from 19 residues. The entire variable domain, with the rest obtained from reference TRBV15 and TRBJ2-1, is as follows: DAMVIQNPRYQVTQFGKPVTLSCSQTLNHNVMYWYQQKSSQAPKLLFHYYDKDFNNEADTPDNFQSRRPNTSFCFLDIRSPGLGDTAMYLCATSPPGTSGRSSYNEQFFGPGTRLTVL.